The next 12 T cell receptor beta chains were all read from a single sample in a study of blood T cell repertoires in COVID-19. Measured with immunoSEQ multiplex PCR; TCRdb has only the in-frame clones, and not every one. In the table there are fewer than 500,000 clones, more than 75% of which are singletons. Material: PBMCs or T cells enriched from blood (not recorded which). These receptors all stem from a woman between 25 and 40 years old with acute COVID-19.

The gene calls are TRBV4-3 and TRBJ2-7; TRBD2 aligns across 7 bases. CDR3 length equals 15 residues. V was clipped by 0 bases and J by 3 bases; unmatched bases: 5. Germline V gives CDR1 LGHNA, CDR2 YSLEER. The CDR3: CASSQDLAGDYEQYF. DNA for the CDR3: TGCGCCAGCAGCCAAGATCTGGCGGGAGACTACGAGCAGTACTTC.

The rearrangement links TRBV29-1 to TRBJ2-7; D may be TRBD1 (5 bases). The germline CDR1 and CDR2 sequences are SQVTM and ANQGSEA. With 4 bases removed from V and 3 bases from J, the gap between germline ends came to 13 bases. This CDR3 comprises 13 residues. The chain's CDR3 is CSVASRVLYEQYF. As DNA, the CDR3 is TGCAGCGTTGCCAGCAGGGTCCTCTACGAGCAGTACTTC.

The chain joins TRBV9 to TRBJ2-2; 7 bases fit TRBD2. The CDR3 runs 13 residues. The trim removed 7 bases at V and 6 bases at J, leaving 6 bases unmatched. Germline lookup yields CDR1 SGDLS and CDR2 YYNGEE. The CDR3 reads CASAAGEAGELFF. CDR3 bases: TGTGCCAGCGCGGCGGGGGAGGCCGGGGAGCTGTTTTTT.

The chain recombines TRBV27 with TRBJ1-3, with D perhaps TRBD1 (6 bases). CDR1 and CDR2 (germline): MNHEY, SMNVEV (reference sequence). The CDR3 totals 15 residues. V lost 5 bases to trimming and J lost 0 bases, with 11 bases between them. The CDR3 nucleotides are TGTGCCAGCAGTCGTGACAGGTCCTCTGGAAACACCATATATTTT. Its protein product is CASSRDRSSGNTIYF.

This chain connects TRBV6-4 to TRBJ1-2, with TRBD1 identical over 7 bases. The CDR3 extends over 14 amino acids. Germline V gene data show CDR1 as MRHNA and CDR2 as SNTAGT. The junction had 8 bases not matched to a gene; V was cut back by 6 bases and J by 4 bases. The CDR3 nucleotides are TGTGCCAGCAGACGGTCCCGGGACAGCTATGGCTACACCTTC. This codes for CASRRSRDSYGYTF.

This chain connects TRBV6-5 to TRBJ2-3; D may be TRBD1 (5 bases). V was cut by 11 bases and J by 5 bases, with 23 bases left in between. Per germline, CDR1 MNHEY and CDR2 SVGAGI. This CDR3 region has 15 residues. DNA of the CDR3: TGTGCCCTCTCTTGGCAGGGCGCTTGGGGAGATACGCAGTATTTT. Amino acid sequence: CALSWQGAWGDTQYF.

V gene TRBV6-2 or TRBV6-3 combines with J gene TRBJ2-5, with TRBD2 identical over 8 bases. The CDR3 runs to 20 residues. In germline, CDR1 is MNHEY, CDR2 SVGEGT. V lost 4 bases and J lost 3; bases outside the gene matches: 22. The CDR3 region has the DNA TGTGCCAGCAGTTCCTACCTCGTTCTGAGCGGGGGTTCCCTCAAAGAGACCCAGTACTTC. Its translation is CASSSYLVLSGGSLKETQYF.

The chain carries TRBV7-3 and TRBJ1-2; 8 nucleotides align to TRBD1. Trimming removed 4 bases from V and 4 bases from J; junction bases left unmatched: 11. Germline-derived CDR1 and CDR2 are SGHTA and FQGTGA. The CDR3 is 16 residues long. CDR3 DNA sequence: TGTGCCAGCAGCTCACTCCCCGGGGACAGGCTCTATGGCTACACCTTC. Translating gives CASSSLPGDRLYGYTF.

The chain couples TRBV2 to TRBJ1-5; TRBD1 matches 7 bases. CDR3 length: 14 residues. The germline V gene has CDR1 SNHLY and CDR2 FYNNEI. V was clipped by 9 bases and J by 0 bases; unmatched bases: 5. Here the CDR3 reads CASGTEYSNQPQHF. CDR3 coding DNA: TGTGCCAGTGGGACAGAGTATAGCAATCAGCCCCAGCATTTT.

In its sample, this clone was seen once. CDR3 DNA: TGCAGCGTTGATCCACCGGGACAGGGGGGCACAGATACGCAGTATTTT. Its protein product is CSVDPPGQGGTDTQYF. This chain connects TRBV29-1 to TRBJ2-3; 11 bases map to TRBD1. The germline gives CDR1 SQVTM, CDR2 ANQGSEA. CDR3 length: 16 residues. V was clipped by 3 bases and J by 1 base; unmatched bases: 6.

This chain connects TRBV10-1 to TRBJ1-1, with 9 bases fitting TRBD1. The germline gives CDR1 WNHNN, CDR2 SYGVQD (reference sequence). The junction had 3 bases not matched to a gene; V was cut back by 2 bases and J by 5 bases. The CDR3 contains 14 residues. The DNA of the CDR3 is TGCGCCAGCAGTGAGAACAGGGGGCATACTGAAGCTTTCTTT. This codes for CASSENRGHTEAFF.

The chain links TRBV19 to TRBJ2-1; 10 bases agree with TRBD1. CDR3 length: 15 residues. V lost 4 bases and J lost 5; bases outside the gene matches: 5. Germline lookup yields CDR1 LNHDA and CDR2 SQIVND (reference sequence). CDR3 loop: CASSTGQGWDNEQFF. The CDR3, as DNA: TGTGCCAGTAGTACGGGACAGGGGTGGGACAATGAGCAGTTCTTC.